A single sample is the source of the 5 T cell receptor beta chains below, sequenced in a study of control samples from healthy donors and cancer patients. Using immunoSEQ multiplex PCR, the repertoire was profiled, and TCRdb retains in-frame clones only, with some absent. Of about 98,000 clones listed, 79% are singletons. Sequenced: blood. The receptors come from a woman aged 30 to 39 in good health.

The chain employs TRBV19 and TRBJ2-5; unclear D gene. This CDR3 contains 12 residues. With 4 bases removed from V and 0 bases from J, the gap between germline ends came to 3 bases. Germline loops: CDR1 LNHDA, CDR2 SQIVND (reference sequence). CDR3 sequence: CASSTNQETQYF. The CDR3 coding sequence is TGTGCCAGTAGTACAAACCAAGAGACCCAGTACTTC. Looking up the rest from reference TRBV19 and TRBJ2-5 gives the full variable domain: DGGITQSPKYLFRKEGQNVTLSCEQNLNHDAMYWYRQDPGQGLRLIYYSQIVNDFQKGDIAEGYSVSREKKESFPLTVTSAQKNPTAFYLCASSTNQETQYFGPGTRLLVL.

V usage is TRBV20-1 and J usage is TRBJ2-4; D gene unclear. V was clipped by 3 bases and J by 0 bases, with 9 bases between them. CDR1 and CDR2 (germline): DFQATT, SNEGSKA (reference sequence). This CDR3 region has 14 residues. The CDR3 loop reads CSASFGLAKNIQYF. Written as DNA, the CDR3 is TGCAGTGCTAGTTTTGGGCTAGCCAAAAACATTCAGTACTTC.

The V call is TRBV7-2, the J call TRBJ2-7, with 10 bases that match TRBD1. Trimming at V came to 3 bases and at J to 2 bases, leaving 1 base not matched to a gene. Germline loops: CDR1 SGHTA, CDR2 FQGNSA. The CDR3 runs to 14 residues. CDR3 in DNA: TGTGCCAGCAGCTTTGGGACAGGGGCCTACGAGCAGTACTTC. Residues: CASSFGTGAYEQYF.

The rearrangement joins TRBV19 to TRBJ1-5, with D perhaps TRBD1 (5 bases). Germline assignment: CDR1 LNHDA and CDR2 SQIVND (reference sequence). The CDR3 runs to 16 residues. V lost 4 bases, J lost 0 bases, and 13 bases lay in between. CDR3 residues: CASSTVGTASNQPQHF. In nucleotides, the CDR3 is TGTGCCAGTAGTACCGTCGGGACCGCTAGCAATCAGCCCCAGCATTTT. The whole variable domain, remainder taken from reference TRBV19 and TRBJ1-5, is DGGITQSPKYLFRKEGQNVTLSCEQNLNHDAMYWYRQDPGQGLRLIYYSQIVNDFQKGDIAEGYSVSREKKESFPLTVTSAQKNPTAFYLCASSTVGTASNQPQHFGDGTRLSIL.

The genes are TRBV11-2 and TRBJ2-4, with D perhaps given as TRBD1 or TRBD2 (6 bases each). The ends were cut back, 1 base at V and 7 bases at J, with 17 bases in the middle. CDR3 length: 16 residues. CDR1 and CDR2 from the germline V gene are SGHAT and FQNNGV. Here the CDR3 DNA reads TGTGCCAGCAGCTTAGCCGGGGGCGAGCGCGCGAACATTCAGTACTTC. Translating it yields CASSLAGGERANIQYF.